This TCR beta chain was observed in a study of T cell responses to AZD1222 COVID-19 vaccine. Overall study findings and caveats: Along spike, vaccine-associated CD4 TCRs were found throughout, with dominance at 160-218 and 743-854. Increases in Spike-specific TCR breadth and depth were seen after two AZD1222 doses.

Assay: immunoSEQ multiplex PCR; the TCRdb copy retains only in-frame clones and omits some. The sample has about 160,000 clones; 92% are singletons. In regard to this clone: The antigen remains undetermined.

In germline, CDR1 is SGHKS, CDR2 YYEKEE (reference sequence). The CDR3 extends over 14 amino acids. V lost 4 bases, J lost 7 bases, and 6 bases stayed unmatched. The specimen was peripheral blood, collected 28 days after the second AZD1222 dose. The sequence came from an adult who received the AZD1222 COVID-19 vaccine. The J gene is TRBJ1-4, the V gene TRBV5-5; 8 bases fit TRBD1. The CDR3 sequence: CASSGTGGIEKLFF. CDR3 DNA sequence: TGTGCCAGCAGCGGTACAGGGGGGATTGAAAAACTGTTTTTT. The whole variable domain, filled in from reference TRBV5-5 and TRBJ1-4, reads DAGVTQSPTHLIKTRGQQVTLRCSPISGHKSVSWYQQVLGQGPQFIFQYYEKEERGRGNFPDRFSARQFPNYSSELNVNALLLGDSALYLCASSGTGGIEKLFFGSGTQLSVL.